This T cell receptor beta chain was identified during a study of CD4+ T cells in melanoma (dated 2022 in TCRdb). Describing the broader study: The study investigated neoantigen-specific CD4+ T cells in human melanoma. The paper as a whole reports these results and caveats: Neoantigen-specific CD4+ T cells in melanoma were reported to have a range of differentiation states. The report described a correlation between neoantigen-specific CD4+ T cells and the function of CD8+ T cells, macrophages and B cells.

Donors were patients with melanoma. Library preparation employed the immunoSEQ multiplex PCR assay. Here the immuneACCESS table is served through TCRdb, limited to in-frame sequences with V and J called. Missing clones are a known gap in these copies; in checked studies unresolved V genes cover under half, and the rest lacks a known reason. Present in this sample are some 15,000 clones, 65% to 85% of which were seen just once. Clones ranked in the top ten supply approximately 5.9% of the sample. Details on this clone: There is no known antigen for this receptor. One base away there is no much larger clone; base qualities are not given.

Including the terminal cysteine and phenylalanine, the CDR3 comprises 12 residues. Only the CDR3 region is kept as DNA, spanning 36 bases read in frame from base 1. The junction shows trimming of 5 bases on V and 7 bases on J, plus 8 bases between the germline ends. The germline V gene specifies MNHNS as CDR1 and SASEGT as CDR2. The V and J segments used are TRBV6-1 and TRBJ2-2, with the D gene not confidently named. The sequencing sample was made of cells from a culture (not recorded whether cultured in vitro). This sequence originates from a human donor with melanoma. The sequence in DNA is TGTGCCAGCAGTCCGTTGGTCGGGGAGCTGTTTTTT. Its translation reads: CASSPLVGELFF.